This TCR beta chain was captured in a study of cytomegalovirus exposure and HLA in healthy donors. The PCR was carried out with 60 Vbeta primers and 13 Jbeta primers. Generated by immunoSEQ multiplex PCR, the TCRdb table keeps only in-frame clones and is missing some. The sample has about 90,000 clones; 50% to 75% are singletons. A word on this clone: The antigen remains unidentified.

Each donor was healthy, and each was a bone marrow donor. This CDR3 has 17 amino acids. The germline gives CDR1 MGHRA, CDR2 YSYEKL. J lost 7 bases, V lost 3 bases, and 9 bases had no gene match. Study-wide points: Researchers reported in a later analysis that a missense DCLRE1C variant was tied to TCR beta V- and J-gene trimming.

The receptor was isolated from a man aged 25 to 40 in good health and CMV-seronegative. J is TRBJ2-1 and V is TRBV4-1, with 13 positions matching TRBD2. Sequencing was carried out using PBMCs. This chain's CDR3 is CASSQLILAGGSNEQFF. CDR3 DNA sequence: TGCGCCAGCAGCCAGCTCATACTAGCGGGGGGGTCTAATGAGCAGTTCTTC.